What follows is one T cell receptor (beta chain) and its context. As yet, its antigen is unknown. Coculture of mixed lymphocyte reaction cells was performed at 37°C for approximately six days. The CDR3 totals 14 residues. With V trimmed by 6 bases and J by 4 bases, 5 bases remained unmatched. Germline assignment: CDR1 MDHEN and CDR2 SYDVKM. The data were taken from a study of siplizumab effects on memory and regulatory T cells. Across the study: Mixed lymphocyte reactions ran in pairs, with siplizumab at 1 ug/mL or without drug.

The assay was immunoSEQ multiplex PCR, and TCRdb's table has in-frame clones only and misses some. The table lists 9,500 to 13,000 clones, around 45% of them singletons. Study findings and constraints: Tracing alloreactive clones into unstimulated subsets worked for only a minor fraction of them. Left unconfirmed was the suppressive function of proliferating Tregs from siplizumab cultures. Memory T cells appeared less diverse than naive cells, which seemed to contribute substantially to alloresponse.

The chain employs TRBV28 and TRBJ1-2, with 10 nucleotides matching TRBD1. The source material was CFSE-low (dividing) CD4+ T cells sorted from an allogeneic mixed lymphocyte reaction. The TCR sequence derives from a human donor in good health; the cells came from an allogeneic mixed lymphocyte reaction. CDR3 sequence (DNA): TGTGCCAGCAGGGGACAGGGGAGAGGCTATGGCTACACCTTC. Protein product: CASRGQGRGYGYTF.